This is a list of T cell receptor beta chains from one sample in a study of OX40 agonist ivuxolimab in advanced cancers. The repertoire was sequenced with immunoSEQ multiplex PCR; TCRdb's copy has only in-frame clones and lacks some. The table shows approximately 92,000 clones, with about 96% occurring only once. The specimen was CD4+ or CD8+ T cells sorted from blood, collected in a trial of the OX40 agonist ivuxolimab. All receptors come from an adult with an advanced solid tumor such as melanoma, head and neck, liver or kidney cancer. CDR3s include the opening cysteine and the closing phenylalanine or tryptophan.

V,J,CDR3
TRBV5-8,TRBJ2-5,CASSLAIEPQETQYF
TRBV6-1,TRBJ1-2,CASSSDREPLYGYTF
TRBV10-2,TRBJ1-6,CASSEGHQSYNSPLHF
TRBV5-4,TRBJ2-1,CASSTQSFEQFF
TRBV13,TRBJ2-2,CASSLERGQTGELFF
TRBV4-3,TRBJ2-2,CASSPTANTGELFF
TRBV6-4,TRBJ2-5,CASSDVAQETQYF
TRBV5-6,TRBJ1-5,CASSLMAGSNQPQHF
TRBV7-9,TRBJ2-1,CASSLAGGNEQFF
TRBV5-1,TRBJ2-2,CASSLAKEGITGELFF
TRBV28,TRBJ2-3,CAASDGRGTDTQYF
TRBV21-1,TRBJ1-1,CAMQGGTEAFF
TRBV19,TRBJ1-1,CASSWARSEAFF
TRBV14,-,CASSPTRASYYEQYF
TRBV19,TRBJ1-5,CASTGGFNQPQHF
TRBV5-1,TRBJ2-7,CASSFSSTYEQYF
TRBV9,TRBJ2-2,CASSVGELFF
TRBV6-6,TRBJ2-2,CASSYGGGTNTGELFF
TRBV6-5,TRBJ2-7,CASSRGQGGFYEQYF
TRBV4-1,TRBJ2-2,CASSQVGQGELFF
TRBV7-3,TRBJ2-2,CASSLPDRGLNTGELFF
TRBV2,TRBJ1-5,CASSSTALNQPQHF
TRBV27,TRBJ2-7,CASSLSTGFHEQYF
TRBV28,TRBJ2-3,CASSIGTSGRRTDTQYF
TRBV7-8,TRBJ1-4,CASSLSVGAPPHF
TRBV5-1,TRBJ2-3,CASSLGKSETDTQYF
TRBV10-1,TRBJ1-1,CASSDRATEAFF
TRBV7-9,TRBJ1-1,CASSGDRGRHMNTEAFF
TRBV25-1,TRBJ2-7,CASSTPGIAGDYEQYF
TRBV14,TRBJ1-6,CASSQPHGDNSPLHF
TRBV6-4,TRBJ1-2,CASSMGQGNYGYTF
TRBV4-3,TRBJ2-1,CASSQGPGGDAYNEQFF
TRBV5-1,TRBJ1-2,CASSLARQGYGYGYTF
TRBV7-9,TRBJ1-2,CASSPRDSFLCTF
TRBV14,TRBJ1-1,CASSQGWGITEAFF
TRBV2,TRBJ1-4,CASSEASGFNEKLFF
TRBV6-6,TRBJ2-5,CASSKAGGQETQYF
TRBV28,TRBJ1-6,CASSLRDGSPLHF
TRBV28,TRBJ1-2,CASSPAIGYTF
TRBV18,TRBJ1-2,CASSRIGTENPYYGYTF
TRBV30,TRBJ2-7,CAWSEGSDYEQYF
TRBV11-2,TRBJ2-1,CASSSAAGFSNEQFF
TRBV11-2,TRBJ1-6,CASSLDWDRVRNSPLHF
TRBV14,TRBJ1-3,CASSPRGAAFSGNTIYF
TRBV6-1,TRBJ1-1,CASSEVWGTLNTEAFF
TRBV19,TRBJ1-2,CASKRTGGNYGYTF
TRBV29-1,TRBJ2-7,CSVEEENYEQYF
TRBV19,TRBJ2-3,CASSISGSTDTQYF
TRBV21-1,TRBJ1-2,CASSGQGANFGYTF
TRBV9,TRBJ2-1,CASRGTASSEQFF
TRBV2,TRBJ2-7,CASSDGTNYEQYF
TRBV27,TRBJ1-1,CASSLGLGGWATEAFF
TRBV7-9,TRBJ1-4,CASSPRGERGNEKLFF
TRBV27,TRBJ2-1,CASSFVGSSNEQFF
TRBV9,TRBJ1-1,CASSEIPTVMNTEAFF
TRBV6-6,TRBJ2-7,CASSYVRAYEQYF